At least ten counts were recorded for the clone carrying this T cell receptor (beta chain). What it binds is not known. This entry belongs to a study of regulatory T cells in long-lasting Graves disease. Study observations and caveats: Compared with new cases, persistent Graves' patients showed reduced TCR diversity. Segments TRBV28, TRBJ1-2 and TRBJ2-5 showed preferential usage in persistent disease.

V lost 2 bases, J lost 4 bases, and 6 bases lay in between. CDR3 length: 14 residues. CDR1 and CDR2 from the germline V gene are MDHEN and SYDVKM. This sample's time point: newly diagnosed GD, antithyroid drugs for less than 3 months. The TCR library was prepared using RNA isolated from PBMCs. Both iRepertoire HTBI primers and Arm-PCR of CDR3 regions were used to build the TCR beta libraries. The authors' processing: Samples collectively showed some 65 TRBV and 14 TRBJ segments. TCRdb reanalysed the multiplex PCR reads using MiXCR and keeps one entry per CDR3 protein. These V and J calls derive from TCRdb rather than the authors' analysis. The sample lists about 430,000 distinct CDR3 sequences, approximately 16% occurring once. This sample was also put to use in a study of T cells in Graves' hyperthyroidism and ophthalmopathy. In that study: HTBI primers were the set used in a first-round RT-PCR of the TCR CDR3.

V gene TRBV28 combines with J gene TRBJ1-6; a possible D gene is TRBD1 (6 bases). Specimen: peripheral blood mononuclear cells (PBMCs), collected at new diagnosis, from a patient treated with antithyroid drugs. The clonotype was recovered from a woman aged 35 to 49 with Graves disease. This CDR3 is CASSLQGYNSPLHF. As DNA, the CDR3 is TGTGCCAGCAGTTTACAGGGGTATAATTCACCCCTCCACTTT.